A single sample gave rise to the 23 T cell receptor beta chains below, sequenced in a study of OX40 agonist ivuxolimab in advanced cancers. Generated by immunoSEQ multiplex PCR, the TCRdb table keeps only in-frame clones and is missing some. The data show 30,000 to 35,000 clones, with 84% seen just once and roughly 1.9% held by the top ten. The specimen was CD4+ or CD8+ T cells sorted from blood, collected in a trial of the OX40 agonist ivuxolimab. Every receptor here comes from an adult with an advanced solid tumor such as melanoma, head and neck, liver or kidney cancer.

The chain links TRBV21-1 to TRBJ2-7. TRBV21-1 counts as a pseudogene. The CDR3 has 16 residues. The CDR3: CASSKKGVQRIYEQYF. The CDR3 DNA is TGTGCCAGCAGCAAAAAGGGTGTTCAGCGAATCTACGAGCAGTACTTC.

This clone was seen once. The rearrangement links TRBV19 to TRBJ2-3; 12 bases are shared with TRBD2. The CDR3 consists of 14 residues. V lost 4 bases, J lost 5 bases, and 1 base stayed unmatched. Looked up from germline, CDR1 is LNHDA and CDR2 is SQIVND (reference sequence). CDR3 residues: CASSTSGGEDTQYF. The CDR3, as DNA: TGTGCCAGTAGTACTAGCGGGGGGGAAGATACGCAGTATTTT. Complete variable domain (other parts from reference TRBV19 and TRBJ2-3): DGGITQSPKYLFRKEGQNVTLSCEQNLNHDAMYWYRQDPGQGLRLIYYSQIVNDFQKGDIAEGYSVSREKKESFPLTVTSAQKNPTAFYLCASSTSGGEDTQYFGPGTRLTVL.

The J gene is TRBJ1-1, the V gene TRBV14; tentative D call: TRBD1 (6 bases). The CDR3 contains 14 residues. Germline CDR1 reads SGHDN; CDR2 reads FVKESK. V lost 2 bases and J 4 bases, leaving 11 bases between the germline ends. The CDR3 loop reads CASSQLGTFTEAFF. In DNA form, the CDR3 reads TGTGCCAGCAGCCAACTGGGGACATTCACTGAAGCTTTCTTT.

This rearrangement joins TRBV7-9 to TRBJ2-5; D ambiguous. The CDR3 has 14 amino acids. Trimming shortened V by 1 base and J by 1 base, and 7 bases separated the two germline ends. Germline CDR1 is SEHNR and CDR2 is FQNEAQ (reference sequence). The CDR3 DNA sequence: TGTGCCAGCAGCTTAGGGCACAGCCAAGAGACCCAGTACTTC. This sequence encodes CASSLGHSQETQYF.

This CDR3 is CASSLGGRTSYEQYF. The CDR3 nucleotides are TGTGCCAGCAGTTTGGGGGGCCGAACCTCCTACGAGCAGTACTTC. The V gene is TRBV28, the J gene TRBJ2-7; possibly TRBD1 or TRBD2 for D (6 bases each). The CDR3 loop spans 15 amino acids. CDR1 and CDR2 from the germline V gene are MDHEN and SYDVKM. V lost 3 bases and J lost 0, with 12 bases in between.

The J gene is TRBJ2-1, the V gene TRBV30; D remains unclear. Trimming left V 3 bases short and J 3 bases short, with 6 bases between. Germline V gives CDR1 GTSNPN, CDR2 SVGIG (reference sequence). This CDR3 has 12 amino acids. The CDR3 spells CAWRDDYNEQFF. As DNA, the CDR3 is TGTGCCTGGAGGGACGACTACAATGAGCAGTTCTTC.

The chain carries TRBV11-3 and TRBJ2-1, with D possibly matching TRBD1 (5 bases). Germline values: CDR1 SGHNT, CDR2 YENEEA. CDR3 length equals 13 residues. V shed 0 bases and J shed 8 bases, with 8 bases lying between them. The DNA of the CDR3 is TGTGCCAGCAGCTTAGAAGAAGGGGATGAGCAGTTCTTC. It is translated as CASSLEEGDEQFF.

The CDR3 nucleotides read TGTGCCAGTAGTATAAGTTGGGGGACCCAGTACTTC. It is translated as CASSISWGTQYF. The chain recombines TRBV19 with TRBJ2-5; D is undetermined. The CDR3 is 12 amino acids. V was pared by 2 bases and J by 7 bases, with 8 bases between. CDR1 LNHDA and CDR2 SQIVND come from the germline V gene (reference sequence).

This sequence joins TRBV2 and TRBJ2-4; D unresolved. CDR1 and CDR2 (germline): SNHLY, FYNNEI. The V end lost 7 bases, the J end lost 1 base, and 8 bases lay between the germline ends. There are 13 residues in the CDR3. The CDR3 DNA is TGTGCCAGCATTAAGGATGCCAAAAACATTCAGTACTTC. It codes for CASIKDAKNIQYF.

The chain uses TRBV7-9 and TRBJ1-2; tentatively, D is TRBD1 (6 bases). Looked up from germline, CDR1 is SEHNR and CDR2 is FQNEAQ (reference sequence). This CDR3 has 14 residues. V was shortened by 3 bases and J by 8 bases, with 16 bases between the two germline ends. The CDR3 sequence is CASSFVTRTDGYTF. CDR3 DNA: TGTGCCAGCAGCTTCGTTACTCGGACAGACGGCTACACCTTC. The whole variable domain, filled in from reference TRBV7-9 and TRBJ1-2, reads DTGVSQNPRHKITKRGQNVTFRCDPISEHNRLYWYRQTLGQGPEFLTYFQNEAQLEKSRLLSDRFSAERPKGSFSTLEIQRTEQGDSAMYLCASSFVTRTDGYTFGSGTRLTVV.

The J gene is TRBJ2-7, the V gene TRBV25-1; maybe TRBD2 (5 bases). Germline V lookup: CDR1 MGHDK, CDR2 SYGVNS. V was pared by 3 bases and J by 7 bases, with 13 bases between. This CDR3 contains 13 residues. The CDR3 here is CASSEERFKEQYF. The DNA for the CDR3 is TGTGCCAGCAGTGAGGAGCGGTTTAAAGAGCAGTACTTC.

The chain joins TRBV9 to TRBJ2-5; TRBD2 matches at 8 bases. The CDR3 spans 14 residues. V shed 0 bases, J shed 4 bases, and the junction held 2 bases outside the gene matches. Per the germline V gene, CDR1 is SGDLS and CDR2 is YYNGEE. The CDR3 loop is CASSVGTSGETQYF. As DNA, the CDR3 is TGTGCCAGCAGCGTAGGAACTAGCGGAGAGACCCAGTACTTC.

This rearrangement joins TRBV11-2 to TRBJ2-2, with 7 bases matching TRBD2. V was clipped by 1 base and J by 7 bases; unmatched bases: 6. This CDR3 spans 15 amino acids. In germline, CDR1 is SGHAT, CDR2 FQNNGV. As DNA, the CDR3 is TGTGCCAGCAGCTTAGGGACTGCGGGGGTCGGGGAGCTGTTTTTT. It codes for CASSLGTAGVGELFF.

The chain couples TRBV2 to TRBJ2-1; TRBD2 matches at 9 bases. The CDR3 runs to 14 residues. J was trimmed by 16 bases and V by 7 bases; bases with no gene match: 17. Germline CDR1 reads SNHLY; CDR2 reads FYNNEI. The CDR3 here is CASTQGGWRGGGFF. In nucleotides, the CDR3 is TGTGCCAGCACCCAAGGGGGTTGGCGGGGGGGCGGCTTCTTC. Drawing the rest from reference TRBV2 and TRBJ2-1, the complete variable domain is EPEVTQTPSHQVTQMGQEVILRCVPISNHLYFYWYRQILGQKVEFLVSFYNNEISEKSEIFDDQFSVERPDGSNFTLKIRSTKLEDSAMYFCASTQGGWRGGGFFGPGTRLTVL.

V gene TRBV7-2 combines with J gene TRBJ1-5, with a possible D match to TRBD1 (6 bases). Germline CDR1 is SGHTA and CDR2 is FQGNSA. The CDR3 is made up of 15 amino acids. V was trimmed by 3 bases and J by 8 bases, leaving 17 bases between them. CDR3 in DNA: TGTGCCAGCAGCTTCCTGTTTAGGGGGGGTGAGCCCCAGCATTTT. Its translation is CASSFLFRGGEPQHF. The full variable domain, rest sourced from reference TRBV7-2 and TRBJ1-5, is GAGVSQSPSNKVTEKGKDVELRCDPISGHTALYWYRQSLGQGLEFLIYFQGNSAPDKSGLPSDRFSAERTGGSVSTLTIQRTQQEDSAVYLCASSFLFRGGEPQHFGDGTRLSIL.

This chain joins TRBV5-1 and TRBJ1-1; D ambiguous. Per the germline V gene, CDR1 is SGHRS and CDR2 is YFSETQ. This CDR3 is built from 14 residues. V lost 4 bases to trimming and J lost 3 bases, with 13 bases between them. CDR3 loop: CASSLGRRYTEAFF. The DNA of the CDR3 is TGCGCCAGCAGCCTTGGACGGCGATACACTGAAGCTTTCTTT.

This chain links TRBV2 with TRBJ2-5, with 8 bases lining up with TRBD2. The CDR3 is made up of 13 amino acids. Trimming at V came to 11 bases and at J to 2 bases, leaving 7 bases not matched to a gene. CDR1 and CDR2 from the germline V gene are SNHLY and FYNNEI. CDR3 region: CADELAGQETQYF. The CDR3 DNA reads as TGTGCCGACGAGTTAGCGGGGCAAGAGACCCAGTACTTC.

This chain connects TRBV19 to TRBJ2-7; TRBD2 is a possible D gene (6 bases). The V end was cut by 7 bases, the J end by 4 bases, with 17 bases between. Germline-derived CDR1 and CDR2 are LNHDA and SQIVND (reference sequence). The CDR3 is 14 amino acids. CDR3 residues: CASNHAGQDYEQYF. The CDR3 DNA sequence: TGTGCCAGTAATCACGCGGGGCAGGATTACGAGCAGTACTTC.

This chain connects TRBV7-8 to TRBJ1-1; a weak D match, TRBD1 (5 bases). The CDR3 has 15 amino acids. CDR1 SGHVS and CDR2 FQNEAQ come from the germline V gene. V dropped 1 base and J dropped 4 bases, with 13 bases sitting between them. This chain's CDR3 is CASSLVQGRGTEAFF. The CDR3 DNA sequence: TGTGCCAGCAGCTTAGTTCAGGGAAGGGGCACTGAAGCTTTCTTT.

Comment on this clone: One end of the junction is discordant with germline, which a read error may explain. V usage is TRBV7-6 and J usage is TRBJ2-3; 10 positions match TRBD1. CDR1 is SGHVS, CDR2 FNYEAQ, per germline. This CDR3 comprises 16 residues. CDR3 sequence: CASSIAGTGVTDTQYF. The CDR3 coding sequence is TGTGCCAGCAGCATAGCCGGGACAGGGGTAACAGATACGCAGTATTTT.

The chain has TRBV18 and TRBJ2-7, with 12 bases identical to TRBD1. CDR1 is KGHSH and CDR2 is LQKENI in the germline V gene. CDR3 length: 16 residues. The ends lost 0 bases at V and 2 bases at J; junction bases unmatched: 2. CDR3 in amino acids: CASSPPGTGGTYEQYF. The CDR3 DNA is TGTGCCAGCTCACCACCCGGGACAGGGGGCACCTACGAGCAGTACTTC.

This sequence joins TRBV6-5 and TRBJ2-7; 9 nucleotides line up with TRBD1. CDR1 and CDR2 (germline): MNHEY, SVGAGI. The length of the CDR3 is 14 residues. J gave up 5 bases and V 5 bases, and 7 bases lay outside the gene matches. The CDR3 spells CASSPGQGRNEQYF. The CDR3, as DNA: TGTGCCAGCAGTCCCGGACAGGGGCGGAACGAGCAGTACTTC.

The chain couples TRBV2 to TRBJ2-7; 11 bases align to TRBD1. The germline V gene has CDR1 SNHLY and CDR2 FYNNEI. After removal of 7 bases from V and 9 bases from J, the junction contained 11 bases not matched to a gene. The CDR3 has 14 amino acids. CDR3 sequence: CASTGQGALRSQYF. CDR3 nucleotide sequence: TGTGCCAGCACTGGACAGGGGGCGCTTCGTTCGCAGTACTTC.